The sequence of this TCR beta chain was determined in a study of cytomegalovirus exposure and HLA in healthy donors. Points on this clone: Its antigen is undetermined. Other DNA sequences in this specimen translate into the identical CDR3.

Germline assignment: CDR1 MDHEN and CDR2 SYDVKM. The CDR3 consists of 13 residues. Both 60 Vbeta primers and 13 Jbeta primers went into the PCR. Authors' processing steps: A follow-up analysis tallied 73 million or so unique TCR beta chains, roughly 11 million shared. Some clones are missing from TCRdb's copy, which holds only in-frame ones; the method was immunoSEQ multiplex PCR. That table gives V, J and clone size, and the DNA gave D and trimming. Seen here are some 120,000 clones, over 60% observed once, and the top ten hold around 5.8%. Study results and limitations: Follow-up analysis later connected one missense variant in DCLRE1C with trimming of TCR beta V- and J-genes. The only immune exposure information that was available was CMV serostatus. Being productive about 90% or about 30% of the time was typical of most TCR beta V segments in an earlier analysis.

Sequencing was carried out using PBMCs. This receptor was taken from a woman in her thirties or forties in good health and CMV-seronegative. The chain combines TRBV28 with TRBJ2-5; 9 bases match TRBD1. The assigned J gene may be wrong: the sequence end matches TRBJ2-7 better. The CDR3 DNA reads TGTGCCAGCAGTCCGGGACAGGGTTACGAGCAGTACTTC. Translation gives CASSPGQGYEQYF.